The rows below give T cell receptor beta chains drawn from one sample of a study of cytomegalovirus exposure and HLA in healthy donors. TCRdb keeps only in-frame clones here, not all; method: immunoSEQ multiplex PCR. The profile covers approximately 270,000 clones, with 80% to 90% appearing a single time and around 1% taken by the ten largest. Material for sequencing was PBMCs. The receptors originated from a woman aged 18-35 years in good health and CMV-seronegative. Each CDR3 is given with its conserved first and last residue. A D gene is named only where the DNA matches it firmly. Where a row states a size, it is once, few, many or the class of an expanded clone; other rows omit it.

NA,TRBJ2-1,TRBD2,TRBV25-1,CASRPGGLAGGRGEQFF,TGTGCCAGCAGGCCAGGGGGCCTAGCGGGGGGCCGGGGTGAGCAGTTCTTC
NA,TRBJ1-5,TRBD1,TRBV27,CASTPTGLNQPQHF,TGTGCCAGCACACCGACAGGGCTCAATCAGCCCCAGCATTTT
NA,TRBJ1-1,TRBD1,TRBV6-5,CASSYAAGGTEAFF,TGTGCCAGCAGTTACGCGGCAGGGGGTACTGAAGCTTTCTTT
NA,TRBJ2-5,TRBD2,TRBV5-6,CASSLGLAGGWKTQYF,TGTGCCAGCAGCTTGGGGCTAGCGGGAGGGTGGAAGACCCAGTACTTC
NA,TRBJ1-6,NA,TRBV9,CASSVARVNSPLHF,TGTGCCAGCAGCGTAGCCAGGGTTAATTCACCCCTCCACTTT
NA,TRBJ1-5,TRBD1,TRBV6-4,CASSEQGRSNQPQHF,TGTGCCAGCAGTGAACAGGGGAGAAGCAATCAGCCCCAGCATTTT
NA,TRBJ2-7,TRBD2,TRBV10-3,CAARVAGVYEQYF,TGTGCCGCCCGAGTAGCGGGAGTTTACGAGCAGTACTTC
NA,TRBJ1-4,TRBD1,TRBV2,CARSYGQGREKLFF,TGTGCCAGAAGCTACGGACAGGGGAGGGAAAAACTGTTTTTT
NA,TRBJ2-5,TRBD1,TRBV9,CASSVQGEETQYF,TGTGCCAGCAGTGTGCAGGGGGAGGAGACCCAGTACTTC
NA,TRBJ2-3,NA,TRBV6-5,CASKNIQGSDTQYF,TGTGCCAGCAAAAATATACAGGGATCAGATACGCAGTATTTT
NA,TRBJ2-1,TRBD2,TRBV9,CASSVKASGYSYNEQFF,TGTGCCAGCAGCGTAAAGGCTAGCGGTTACTCCTACAATGAGCAGTTCTTC
NA,TRBJ1-2,NA,TRBV5-4,CASSWGVGYTF,TGTGCCAGCAGCTGGGGAGTCGGCTACACCTTC
NA,TRBJ2-5,NA,TRBV25-1,CASSEDRYQETQYF,TGTGCCAGCTCAGAAGACAGGTACCAAGAGACCCAGTACTTC
NA,TRBJ1-2,NA,TRBV10-2,CASSDSYGYTF,TGCGCCAGCAGTGACAGCTATGGCTACACCTTC
NA,TRBJ2-5,NA,TRBV18,CASSHVSDIQETQYF,TGTGCCAGCTCACATGTTAGCGATATACAAGAGACCCAGTACTTC
NA,TRBJ1-2,NA,TRBV5-1,CASSSDMRGYTF,TGCGCCAGCAGCTCAGACATGCGTGGCTACACCTTC
NA,TRBJ2-2,TRBD1,TRBV27,CASSSSEDRGVRRVNTGELFF,TGTGCCAGCAGTTCATCCGAGGACAGGGGAGTGAGGCGGGTAAACACCGGGGAGCTGTTTTTT
NA,TRBJ1-5,NA,TRBV30,CAWSVTQSNQPQHF,TGTGCCTGGAGTGTAACACAGAGCAATCAGCCCCAGCATTTT
NA,TRBJ2-7,NA,TRBV7-7,CASSLAGTGGEQYF,TGTGCTAGCAGCTTAGCCGGGACTGGGGGCGAGCAGTACTTC
NA,TRBJ2-1,TRBD1,TRBV19,CASSHYTGDQDEQFF,TGTGCCAGTAGTCACTATACAGGGGATCAGGATGAGCAGTTCTTC
NA,TRBJ1-1,NA,TRBV13,CASSFFGGNTEAFF,TGTGCCAGCAGCTTTTTCGGCGGGAACACTGAAGCTTTCTTT
NA,TRBJ2-2,TRBD2,TRBV7-9,CASSLKPGLAASTGELFF,TGTGCCAGCAGCCTAAAACCGGGACTAGCGGCTTCTACCGGGGAGCTGTTTTTT
few,TRBJ2-7,NA,TRBV27,CASSLWGRVGYEQYF,TGTGCCAGCAGTTTATGGGGCAGGGTGGGCTACGAGCAGTACTTC
NA,TRBJ2-3,NA,TRBV30,CAWSPSTDTQYF,TGTGCCTGGAGTCCTAGCACAGATACGCAGTATTTT
NA,TRBJ1-2,TRBD1,TRBV4-1,CASSQDWPGRGPNYGYTF,TGCGCCAGCAGCCAAGATTGGCCCGGCAGGGGGCCTAACTATGGCTACACCTTC
NA,TRBJ2-2,TRBD1,TRBV5-1,CASSLGQGLAGELFF,TGCGCCAGCAGCTTGGGACAGGGGTTAGCCGGGGAGCTGTTTTTT
NA,TRBJ2-7,TRBD2,TRBV30,CAWSVQVAGRGGEQYF,TGTGCCTGGAGTGTACAGGTTGCGGGGAGGGGAGGCGAGCAGTACTTC
NA,TRBJ2-1,NA,TRBV14,CASSLQTPYNEQFF,TGTGCCAGCAGCCTCCAGACTCCCTACAATGAGCAGTTCTTC
NA,TRBJ1-4,TRBD1,TRBV6-1,CASSSGGIGEKLFF,TGTGCCAGCAGTTCAGGGGGCATCGGAGAAAAACTGTTTTTT
NA,TRBJ2-1,NA,TRBV5-1,CATSISGESNEQFF,TGCGCCACCTCGATTTCGGGAGAAAGCAATGAGCAGTTCTTC
NA,TRBJ2-7,NA,TRBV25-1,CASSEYGGRISYEQYF,TGTGCCAGCAGTGAATACGGCGGGCGAATCTCCTACGAGCAGTACTTC
NA,TRBJ2-7,NA,TRBV30,CAWRSISYEQYF,TGTGCCTGGAGATCTATCTCCTACGAGCAGTACTTC
NA,TRBJ1-2,NA,TRBV29-1,CSVELRGRAGGYTF,TGCAGCGTTGAATTGAGAGGGCGGGCGGGTGGCTACACCTTC
NA,TRBJ2-1,TRBD2,TRBV7-6,CASSLAHGLAGESSYNEQFF,TGTGCCAGCAGCTTAGCGCATGGACTAGCGGGCGAGAGCTCCTACAATGAGCAGTTCTTC
NA,TRBJ2-7,TRBD1,TRBV6-5,CASSRTGGKGEQYF,TGTGCCAGCAGTAGGACAGGGGGAAAAGGCGAGCAGTACTTC
once,TRBJ2-3,NA,TRBV6-6,CASSYSRHTTDTQYF,TGTGCCAGCAGTTACTCGAGGCACACCACAGATACGCAGTATTTT
once,TRBJ1-5,TRBD1,TRBV27,CASSSGQGSNQPQHF,TGTGCCAGCAGTTCGGGACAGGGAAGCAATCAGCCCCAGCATTTT
NA,TRBJ1-6,NA,TRBV28,CASSRSSYNSPLHF,TGTGCCAGCAGTAGGAGCTCCTATAATTCACCCCTCCACTTT
NA,TRBJ2-7,NA,TRBV7-2,CASSFNRQSYEQYF,TGTGCCAGCAGCTTCAACAGACAGTCCTACGAGCAGTACTTC
once,TRBJ2-3,NA,TRBV5-1,CASSLAQTRDTQYF,TGCGCCAGCAGCTTGGCACAGACAAGAGATACGCAGTATTTT
NA,TRBJ2-2,NA,TRBV10-3,CAIRRSTENTGELFF,TGTGCCATCAGACGATCGACAGAGAACACCGGGGAGCTGTTTTTT
NA,TRBJ1-4,NA,TRBV15,CATSRALNEKLFF,TGTGCCACCAGCAGAGCCCTTAATGAAAAACTGTTTTTT
NA,TRBJ2-2,NA,TRBV29-1,CSVEEGANTGELFF,TGCAGCGTTGAAGAGGGGGCCAACACCGGGGAGCTGTTTTTT
NA,TRBJ2-2,NA,TRBV28,CASSSSRSGTTGELFF,TGTGCCAGCAGTTCCTCCCGCTCAGGTACCACCGGGGAGCTGTTTTTT
NA,TRBJ2-7,NA,TRBV27,CASSLDSSYEQYF,TGTGCCAGCAGTTTAGACAGCTCCTACGAGCAGTACTTC
NA,TRBJ2-7,TRBD1,TRBV7-9,CASSLWTGSYEQYF,TGTGCCAGCAGCCTATGGACAGGATCTTACGAGCAGTACTTC
NA,TRBJ2-7,TRBD1,TRBV7-3,CASSPNGQGGSYEQYF,TGTGCCAGCAGCCCCAACGGACAGGGGGGATCCTACGAGCAGTACTTC
few,TRBJ2-1,NA,TRBV19,CASSIPVGDYEQFF,TGTGCCAGTAGTATACCTGTGGGGGACTATGAGCAGTTCTTC
many,TRBJ2-5,NA,TRBV29-1,CSVEGRQPLQETQYF,TGCAGCGTTGAAGGGCGGCAGCCGCTTCAAGAGACCCAGTACTTC
NA,TRBJ1-4,TRBD1,TRBV5-1,CASSQDRGLGNEKLFF,TGCGCCAGCAGCCAAGACAGGGGGCTAGGAAATGAAAAACTGTTTTTT
NA,TRBJ1-2,NA,TRBV6-1,CASNLAGPQNYGYTF,TGTGCCAGCAATCTAGCGGGACCGCAAAACTATGGCTACACCTTC
NA,TRBJ2-4,TRBD2,TRBV19,CASSIATSGRSKNIQYF,TGTGCCAGTAGTATAGCAACTAGCGGGAGATCCAAAAACATTCAGTACTTC
NA,TRBJ1-1,NA,TRBV2,CASAPSGRGDTEAFF,TGTGCCAGCGCCCCATCGGGCAGGGGTGATACTGAAGCTTTCTTT
NA,TRBJ1-2,NA,TRBV27,CASSSIQGFGYTF,TGTGCCAGCAGTTCCATACAGGGATTTGGCTACACCTTC
NA,TRBJ1-2,NA,TRBV27,CASSSSGTNYGYTF,TGTGCCAGCAGTTCTAGCGGGACCAACTATGGCTACACCTTC